This passage covers 27 T cell receptor beta chains from one sample sequenced in a study of blood T cell repertoires in COVID-19. The data were produced by immunoSEQ multiplex PCR, yet TCRdb's version contains in-frame clones alone and is incomplete. The sample consists of roughly 310,000 clones, approximately 87% of them appearing once. The sample was peripheral blood. The source is a woman in her twenties or thirties with COVID-19, enrolled during active disease.

The chain couples TRBV3-1 (or the pseudogene TRBV3-2) to TRBJ1-1, with no clear D. The CDR3 is 15 amino acids. Deletions cut 1 base from V and 5 bases from J, with 14 bases between. Per the germline V gene, CDR1 is LGHDT and CDR2 is YNNKEL (reference sequence). CDR3 sequence reads: CASSQGDGRGTEAFF. CDR3 DNA sequence: TGTGCCAGCAGCCAAGGTGACGGACGGGGAACTGAAGCTTTCTTT.

This clone showed up just once. The chain recombines TRBV7-9 with TRBJ1-6, with 7 bases matching TRBD1. This CDR3 spans 13 amino acids. V shed 3 bases, J shed 9 bases, and the junction held 2 bases outside the gene matches. Germline lookup yields CDR1 SEHNR and CDR2 FQNEAQ (reference sequence). DNA for the CDR3: TGTGCCAGCAGCTTCGGGACAGTTTCACCCCTCCACTTT. This encodes CASSFGTVSPLHF.

Only one count was recorded for this clone. The genes are TRBV6-5 and TRBJ2-1; 8 positions match TRBD2. The J segment lost 0 bases and the V segment lost 10 bases, leaving 5 bases of the junction unmatched. The CDR3 extends over 14 amino acids. The germline CDR1 and CDR2 sequences are MNHEY and SVGAGI. DNA of the CDR3: TGTGCCACCGACAGCGGGAGCTCCTACAATGAGCAGTTCTTC. Translating it yields CATDSGSSYNEQFF.

This clone was found once. The chain has TRBV10-3 and TRBJ1-3, with D unresolved. The germline V gene encodes CDR1 ENHRY and CDR2 SYGVKD. This CDR3 is 16 amino acids long. Trimming pared 0 bases from V and 9 bases from J, leaving 18 bases between. CDR3 region: CAISESTGRDRGTIYF. CDR3 bases: TGTGCCATCAGTGAGTCGACGGGTAGGGATCGGGGCACCATATATTTT.

The chain employs TRBV28 and TRBJ2-7, with TRBD2 matching over 11 bases. The CDR3 sequence is 15 residues long. J lost 2 bases, V lost 5 bases, and 5 bases had no gene match. From germline, CDR1 is MDHEN and CDR2 SYDVKM. The CDR3, as DNA: TGTGCCAGCAGTGGGCCGGGACTAGCGGCCTACGAGCAGTACTTC. The encoded protein is CASSGPGLAAYEQYF.

This clone showed up just once. The V and J genes are TRBV2 and TRBJ2-3, with TRBD1 identical over 7 bases. CDR3 size: 16 residues. The ends lost 2 bases at V and 2 bases at J; junction bases unmatched: 7. Germline CDR1 reads SNHLY; CDR2 reads FYNNEI. The CDR3 DNA follows: TGTGCCAGCAGTGAAAGGGTGGGACAGATCACAGATACGCAGTATTTT. This gives the protein CASSERVGQITDTQYF.

About this clone itself: A junction boundary mismatches the germline segment, possibly from a read error. The CDR3 region has the DNA TGTGCCAGCGCACCCCGGCCGGGGGATGGAAACACCATATATTTT. Protein: CASAPRPGDGNTIYF. V gene TRBV18 combines with J gene TRBJ1-3, with D perhaps matching TRBD1 (5 bases). Germline values: CDR1 KGHSH, CDR2 LQKENI. CDR3 length equals 15 residues.

The chain is built from TRBV27 and TRBJ2-6; TRBD2 matches at 11 bases. This CDR3 comprises 17 residues. V shed 5 bases and J 1 base; nucleotides not matched to a gene: 4. Looked up from germline, CDR1 is MNHEY and CDR2 is SMNVEV (reference sequence). The CDR3 DNA reads as TGTGCCAGCAGTCCTACTAGCGGGGGATCTGGGGCCAACGTCCTGACTTTC. Translation gives CASSPTSGGSGANVLTF.

The V gene is TRBV4-1, the J gene TRBJ2-6, with no clear D. This CDR3 is 14 amino acids long. The V end was cut by 8 bases, the J end by 4 bases, with 12 bases between. Germline values: CDR1 MGHRA, CDR2 YSYEKL. The CDR3: CASSPGPGANVLTF. CDR3 nucleotides: TGCGCCAGCTCCCCGGGTCCCGGGGCCAACGTCCTGACTTTC.

This clone was counted once. The J gene is TRBJ1-6, the V gene TRBV11-2; 10 positions agree with TRBD1. The CDR3 is 14 amino acids. Looked up from germline, CDR1 is SGHAT and CDR2 is FQNNGV. With 5 bases clipped from V and 11 bases from J, the junction kept 6 bases outside the gene matches. CDR3 protein: CASSATGGMTPLHF. As DNA, the CDR3 is TGTGCCAGCAGCGCGACAGGGGGCATGACACCCCTCCACTTT.

This clone was detected once. The rearrangement links TRBV6-5 to TRBJ2-6; D is perhaps TRBD1 (5 bases). This CDR3 region has 13 residues. The V end was cut by 8 bases, the J end by 2 bases, with 7 bases between. Germline V CDR1 and CDR2: MNHEY, SVGAGI. The CDR3 loop is CASRTPGANVLTF. In DNA, the CDR3 is TGTGCCAGCCGGACACCTGGGGCCAACGTCCTGACTTTC.

V is TRBV4-1 and J is TRBJ2-3, with 11 bases identical to TRBD2. Germline trimming cut 3 bases from V and 6 bases from J; bases unmatched to any gene: 11. The CDR3 covers 17 residues. Germline CDR1 is MGHRA and CDR2 is YSYEKL. The CDR3 DNA follows: TGCGCCAGCAGCCAGATAGCGGGAGGGTTACAATCTGATACGCAGTATTTT. The encoded protein is CASSQIAGGLQSDTQYF.

V is TRBV6-4 and J is TRBJ1-6, with TRBD1 matching over 11 bases. The CDR3 spans 17 residues. Germline CDR1 is MRHNA and CDR2 is SNTAGT. With V trimmed by 9 bases and J by 7 bases, 14 bases remained unmatched. The CDR3 protein is CARRRDRGFTVNSPLHF. CDR3 coding DNA: TGTGCCAGACGCCGGGACAGGGGGTTTACTGTGAATTCACCCCTCCACTTT.

The chain carries TRBV5-1 and TRBJ2-5; possibly TRBD1 for D (5 bases). V shed 1 base and J shed 5 bases, with 9 bases lying between them. The CDR3 is made up of 13 amino acids. Germline CDR1 reads SGHRS; CDR2 reads YFSETQ. The CDR3 reads CASSLRGDETQYF. The CDR3 DNA reads as TGCGCCAGCAGCTTGAGGGGTGATGAGACCCAGTACTTC.

This chain connects TRBV25-1 to TRBJ1-2; 9 bases are a match to TRBD1. CDR1 MGHDK and CDR2 SYGVNS come from the germline V gene. CDR3 length: 15 residues. V was clipped by 1 base and J by 8 bases; unmatched bases: 8. CDR3 in DNA: TGTGCCAGCAGTGAATTCTTTGAGACAGGGGGAGGCTACACCTTC. Its protein is CASSEFFETGGGYTF.

The CDR3 sequence is CASSPPTSSFYGYTF. The CDR3 DNA reads as TGTGCCAGCAGCCCTCCGACATCGAGTTTCTATGGCTACACCTTC. The chain joins TRBV5-4 to TRBJ1-2; D uncertain. Trimming stripped 4 bases from V and 4 bases from J, with 17 bases between. Looked up from germline, CDR1 is SGHNT and CDR2 is YYREEE (reference sequence). The CDR3 totals 15 residues.

The chain employs TRBV5-8 and TRBJ2-7, with 9 bases matching TRBD1. J was trimmed by 9 bases and V by 3 bases; bases with no gene match: 4. CDR1 is SGHTS and CDR2 is YDEGEE in the germline V gene. The CDR3 has 12 residues. CDR3 amino acids: CASSWTGAAQYF. The CDR3 DNA sequence: TGTGCCAGCAGCTGGACAGGGGCCGCGCAGTACTTC.

The V gene is TRBV3-1 (or the pseudogene TRBV3-2), the J gene TRBJ1-5; the D gene is possibly TRBD1 (5 bases). The V end was cut by 0 bases, the J end by 5 bases, with 11 bases between. This CDR3 spans 15 amino acids. Germline CDR1 reads LGHDT; CDR2 reads YNNKEL (reference sequence). As DNA, the CDR3 is TGTGCCAGCAGCCAAGATTTGGGGCACGATCAGCCCCAGCATTTT. Protein sequence: CASSQDLGHDQPQHF.

This clone was counted only a few times. This specimen includes other DNA sequences encoding the same CDR3. This chain uses TRBV29-1 with TRBJ1-2; the match to TRBD1 covers 9 bases. The junction had 2 bases not matched to a gene; V was cut back by 6 bases and J by 6 bases. The germline V gene encodes CDR1 SQVTM and CDR2 ANQGSEA. There are 11 residues in the CDR3. The CDR3 spells CSVGQGDGYTF. CDR3 DNA: TGCAGCGTGGGACAGGGAGATGGCTACACCTTC.

This CDR3 is CASSPPMREGLSGELFF. The DNA of the CDR3 is TGTGCCAGCAGCCCACCCATGCGGGAGGGTTTGAGCGGGGAGCTGTTTTTT. The rearrangement uses TRBV7-9 and TRBJ2-2, with TRBD2 matching 9 bases. The CDR3 extends over 17 amino acids. With 5 bases clipped from V and 7 bases from J, the junction kept 14 bases outside the gene matches. CDR1 and CDR2 (germline): SEHNR, FQNEAQ (reference sequence). Based on the CDR3 plus reference TRBV7-9 and TRBJ2-2, the full variable domain is DTGVSQNPRHKITKRGQNVTFRCDPISEHNRLYWYRQTLGQGPEFLTYFQNEAQLEKSRLLSDRFSAERPKGSFSTLEIQRTEQGDSAMYLCASSPPMREGLSGELFFGEGSRLTVL.

A word on this clone: Compared with germline, one end of the junction differs, possibly owing to a read error. V gene TRBV11-3 combines with J gene TRBJ2-1; D possibly corresponds to TRBD2 (5 bases). This CDR3 spans 13 amino acids. The germline gives CDR1 SGHNT, CDR2 YENEEA. DNA of the CDR3: TGTGCCAGCAGCCTAGACGGGGACAATGAGCAGTTCTTC. It translates to CASSLDGDNEQFF.

CDR3 bases: TGCGCCAGCAGCCGAACGACTAGCGGGAGCACAGATACGCAGTATTTT. Amino acids: CASSRTTSGSTDTQYF. The rearrangement joins TRBV4-1 to TRBJ2-3; 10 positions match TRBD2. Per the germline V gene, CDR1 is MGHRA and CDR2 is YSYEKL. V gave up 4 bases and J gave up 0 bases; unmatched junction bases: 4. The CDR3 is 16 amino acids.

In its sample, this clone was seen a few times. The rearrangement joins TRBV30 to TRBJ1-5, with TRBD1 matching 9 bases. The CDR3 extends over 14 amino acids. Germline CDR1 and CDR2: GTSNPN and SVGIG (reference sequence). V shed 1 base, J shed 7 bases, and the junction held 5 bases outside the gene matches. In nucleotides, the CDR3 is TGTGCCTGGAGTGAAGGACAGGGGAGGCAGCCCCAGCATTTT. Translation: CAWSEGQGRQPQHF.

V gene TRBV5-4 combines with J gene TRBJ1-2; a possible D gene is TRBD1 (5 bases). Trimming cost V 2 bases and J 4 bases, with 21 bases left between them. The CDR3 is 17 residues long. Germline V gene lookup returns CDR1 SGHNT and CDR2 YYREEE (reference sequence). The CDR3 nucleotides are TGTGCCAGCAGCTTTACCGGGACGGACTATACCACCTATGGCTACACCTTC. Translating gives CASSFTGTDYTTYGYTF.

This clone was seen just once. V gene TRBV7-2 combines with J gene TRBJ2-1; TRBD2 agrees at 11 bases. V dropped 1 base and J dropped 8; count of bases not matched to a gene: 7. The germline V gene has CDR1 SGHTA and CDR2 FQGNSA. The CDR3 totals 16 residues. DNA of the CDR3: TGTGCCAGCAGCTTAGAGATAGCGGGAGGGCTGGATGAGCAGTTCTTC. Its protein product is CASSLEIAGGLDEQFF. Looking up the rest from reference TRBV7-2 and TRBJ2-1 gives the full variable domain: GAGVSQSPSNKVTEKGKDVELRCDPISGHTALYWYRQSLGQGLEFLIYFQGNSAPDKSGLPSDRFSAERTGGSVSTLTIQRTQQEDSAVYLCASSLEIAGGLDEQFFGPGTRLTVL.

This clone was seen a few times. Other DNA sequences from this sample encode an identical CDR3 as well. In DNA, the CDR3 is TGTGCCAGCAGTTTATCCGGGCAGGGCTATGGCTACACCTTC. Its translation: CASSLSGQGYGYTF. The V and J genes are TRBV27 and TRBJ1-2; D might be TRBD1 (5 bases). Trimming removed 0 bases from V and 4 bases from J, with 9 bases in between. CDR3 length equals 14 residues. Germline loops: CDR1 MNHEY, CDR2 SMNVEV (reference sequence).

The chain links TRBV30 to TRBJ2-1; unclear D gene. The CDR3 loop spans 15 amino acids. Trimming cost V 3 bases and J 0 bases, with 12 bases left between them. From germline, CDR1 is GTSNPN and CDR2 SVGIG (reference sequence). The CDR3 nucleotides are TGTGCCTGGAGCCCATGGCAGAACTCCTACAATGAGCAGTTCTTC. Residues: CAWSPWQNSYNEQFF.